The clone carrying this TCR beta chain has a handful of counts. The sample originates from a study of T-cell reconstitution after alpha-beta-depleted transplantation in children. The TCRbeta library was prepared with unique molecular identifiers. TCRdb called the PCR reads again in MiXCR, with one record for every CDR3 protein. The table shows about 610,000 distinct CDR3 sequences, with 10% occurring only once. The CDR3 spans 14 residues. V trimming: 6 bases; J trimming: 8 bases; junction bases outside the gene matches: 7. This TCR was sampled from a human donor who donated a stem cell graft to a child with acute myeloid leukemia. The chain is built from TRBV12-3 or TRBV12-4 and TRBJ1-4; 9 nucleotides agree with TRBD1. The sample in question was PBMCs from the stem cell graft donor, obtained from the stem cell graft. DNA of the CDR3: TGTGCCAGCAGGGGGACAGGGAGAGGGGAAAAACTGTTTTTT. It codes for CASRGTGRGEKLFF.